Following are 6 T cell receptor beta chains from one sample sequenced in a study of regulatory T cells in long-lasting Graves disease. Specified time point: newly diagnosed GD, antithyroid drugs for less than 3 months. After RNA was extracted from PBMCs, the TCR library was made from it. Arm-PCR of CDR3 regions with iRepertoire HTBI primers generated TCR beta libraries. TCRdb reanalysed the multiplex PCR reads using MiXCR and keeps one entry per CDR3 protein. The sample records roughly 500,000 distinct CDR3 sequences, around 11% being singletons. The same data also contributed to another study, on T cells in Graves' hyperthyroidism and ophthalmopathy.

Sequenced material: peripheral blood mononuclear cells (PBMCs), taken at new diagnosis, from a patient treated with antithyroid drugs. The receptors shown here come from a woman aged 25 to 39 with Graves disease.

Regarding this clonotype: A read error is the likely source, as a far larger clone sits one nucleotide away. V gene TRBV7-2 combines with J gene TRBJ2-5; 7 bases fit TRBD1. Germline assignment: CDR1 SGHTA and CDR2 FQGNSA. The junction had 7 bases not matched to a gene; V was cut back by 4 bases and J by 2 bases. This CDR3 region has 15 residues. The CDR3 loop is CASSSGQRLQETQYF. The CDR3 coding sequence is TGTGCCAGCAGCTCGGGACAGAGATTACAAGAGACCCAGTACTTC. The full variable domain, in which reference TRBV7-2 and TRBJ2-5 provide the parts outside the CDR3, is GAGVSQSPSNKVTEKGKDVELRCDPISGHTALYWYRQSLGQGLEFLIYFQGNSAPDKSGLPSDRFSAERTGGSVSTLTIQRTQQEDSAVYLCASSSGQRLQETQYFGPGTRLLVL.

The rearrangement joins TRBV7-9 to TRBJ2-7, with 10 positions matching TRBD2. Germline V gene sequence: CDR1 SEHNR, CDR2 FQNEAQ (reference sequence). The V segment lost 0 bases and the J segment 2 bases; nucleotides outside the gene matches: 7. CDR3 size: 17 residues. The CDR3 loop reads CASSLAHVTSGPYEQYF. The CDR3 coding sequence is TGTGCCAGCAGCTTAGCCCATGTGACTAGCGGGCCCTACGAGCAGTACTTC.

This clonotype was recorded many times. This rearrangement joins TRBV28 to TRBJ2-1; TRBD2 aligns across 14 bases. Germline loops: CDR1 MDHEN, CDR2 SYDVKM. J lost 1 base, V lost 2 bases, and 4 bases had no gene match. The CDR3 spans 18 residues. The CDR3 DNA is TGTGCCAGCAGTTTACCGACTAGCGGGAGGGCTTCCTACAATGAGCAGTTCTTC. It specifies CASSLPTSGRASYNEQFF. Together with reference TRBV28 and TRBJ2-1, the CDR3 gives the full variable domain: DVKVTQSSRYLVKRTGEKVFLECVQDMDHENMFWYRQDPGLGLRLIYFSYDVKMKEKGDIPEGYSVSREKKERFSLILESASTNQTSMYLCASSLPTSGRASYNEQFFGPGTRLTVL.

This clonotype was seen more than once but under ten times. The chain recombines TRBV6-1 with TRBJ2-7; no reliable D call. Germline values: CDR1 MNHNS, CDR2 SASEGT. The CDR3 loop spans 12 amino acids. V lost 8 bases and J lost 6, with 14 bases in between. In nucleotides, the CDR3 is TGTGCCAGCTCCGGGCAGTCAGGCGAGCAGTACTTC. Its translation is CASSGQSGEQYF.

About this clonotype itself: With only one base between it and a far larger clone, this is likely a read error. This sequence joins TRBV12-3 or TRBV12-4 and TRBJ2-1; 7 positions match TRBD2. This CDR3 has 16 amino acids. DNA of the CDR3: TGTGCCAGCAGTTTGGCCGGGAGGTCTTCCACAGATACGCAGTGTTTT. Protein sequence: CASSLAGRSSTDTQCF.

With regard to this clonotype: A much bigger clone sits one base away, suggesting this may be a read error. The rearrangement joins TRBV24-1 to TRBJ2-1; the match to TRBD2 covers 12 bases. In germline, CDR1 is KGHDR, CDR2 SFDVKD. There are 16 residues in the CDR3. In nucleotides, the CDR3 is TGTGCCACCAGTGAGTCGACTAGCGGGAGATTCAATGGGCAGTTCTTC. Its translation: CATSESTSGRFNGQFF.